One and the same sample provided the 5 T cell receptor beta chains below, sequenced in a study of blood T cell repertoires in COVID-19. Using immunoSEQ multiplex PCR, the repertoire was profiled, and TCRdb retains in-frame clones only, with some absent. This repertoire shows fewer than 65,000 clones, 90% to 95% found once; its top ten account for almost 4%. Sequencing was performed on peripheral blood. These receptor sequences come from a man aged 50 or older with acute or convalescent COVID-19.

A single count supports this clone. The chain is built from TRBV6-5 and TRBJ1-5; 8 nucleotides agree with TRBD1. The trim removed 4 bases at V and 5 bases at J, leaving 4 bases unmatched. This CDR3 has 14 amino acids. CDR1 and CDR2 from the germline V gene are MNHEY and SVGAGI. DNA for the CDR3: TGTGCCAGCAGTTTACAGGGGGGCCATCAGCCCCAGCATTTT. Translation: CASSLQGGHQPQHF.

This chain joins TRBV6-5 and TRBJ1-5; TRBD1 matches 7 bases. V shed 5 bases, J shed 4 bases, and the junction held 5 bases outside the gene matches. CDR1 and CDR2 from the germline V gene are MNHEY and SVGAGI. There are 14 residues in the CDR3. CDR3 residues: CASSRQGQNQPQHF. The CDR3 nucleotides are TGTGCCAGCAGTCGACAGGGTCAGAATCAGCCCCAGCATTTT.

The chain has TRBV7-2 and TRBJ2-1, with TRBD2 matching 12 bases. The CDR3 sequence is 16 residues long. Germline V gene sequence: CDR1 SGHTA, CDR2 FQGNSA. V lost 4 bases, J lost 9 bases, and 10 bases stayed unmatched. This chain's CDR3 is CASSSGPSGRVGEQFF. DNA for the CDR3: TGTGCCAGCAGCTCTGGCCCTAGCGGGAGGGTGGGTGAGCAGTTCTTC.

CDR3 region: CASSIRQGYGYTF. The CDR3 nucleotides are TGTGCCAGTAGTATAAGACAGGGCTATGGCTACACCTTC. The chain carries TRBV19 and TRBJ1-2; 7 nucleotides match TRBD1. The CDR3 runs 13 residues. V trimming: 2 bases; J trimming: 4 bases; junction bases outside the gene matches: 1. Looked up from germline, CDR1 is LNHDA and CDR2 is SQIVND (reference sequence).

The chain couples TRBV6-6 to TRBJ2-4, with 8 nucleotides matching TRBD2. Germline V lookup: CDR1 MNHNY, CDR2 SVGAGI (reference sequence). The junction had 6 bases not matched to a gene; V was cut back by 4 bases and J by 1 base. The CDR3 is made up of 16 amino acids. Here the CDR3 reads CASSFVAGTAKNIQYF. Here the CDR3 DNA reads TGTGCCAGCAGTTTCGTAGCGGGAACGGCCAAAAACATTCAGTACTTC.